One and the same sample provided the 6 T cell receptor beta chains below, sequenced in a study of Graves' ophthalmopathy and Graves' hyperthyroidism. The authors amplified TCR beta CDR3 regions from RNA transcripts. RT-PCR was first run with HTBI primers, then multiplex PCR in a second round. TCRdb reprocessed the multiplex PCR reads with MiXCR, giving one entry per CDR3 protein. The sample yields roughly 400,000 distinct CDR3 sequences, about 17% seen once. Source material: peripheral blood. Source of these receptors: a woman younger than 35 with Graves' ophthalmopathy.

This clonotype appeared many times. The chain carries TRBV27 and TRBJ1-6; D gene ambiguous. Trimming shortened V by 8 bases and J by 5 bases, and 19 bases separated the two germline ends. Germline CDR1 MNHEY, CDR2 SMNVEV (reference sequence). This CDR3 spans 16 amino acids. This CDR3 reads CASSPGAVVDNSPLHF. The CDR3, as DNA: TGTGCCAGCTCTCCAGGAGCGGTTGTCGATAATTCACCCCTCCACTTT.

This clonotype was seen at least ten times. The chain recombines TRBV5-1 with TRBJ2-5; D assignment may be TRBD1 or TRBD2 (6 bases each). The CDR3 spans 15 residues. V was pared by 5 bases and J by 0 bases, with 14 bases between. Germline CDR1 SGHRS, CDR2 YFSETQ. The CDR3 region has the DNA TGCGCCAGCAGGGGACTGGGGACAAACCAAGAGACCCAGTACTTC. Its translation is CASRGLGTNQETQYF.

This clonotype was seen at least ten times. V usage is TRBV6-2 or TRBV6-3 and J usage is TRBJ2-5, with D perhaps matching TRBD1 (5 bases). The V gene's germline CDR1 is MNHEY and CDR2 SVGEGT. The CDR3 is 15 residues long. The V end was cut by 2 bases, the J end by 0 bases, with 10 bases between. The CDR3 bases are TGTGCCAGCAGTTACACGCAGGGCTACCAAGAGACCCAGTACTTC. It specifies CASSYTQGYQETQYF.

In its sample, this clonotype was seen many times. The genes are TRBV7-2 and TRBJ2-7; possible D gene TRBD2, 6 bases. CDR3 length: 14 amino acids. Germline values: CDR1 SGHTA, CDR2 FQGNSA. V shed 5 bases and J shed 3 bases, with 14 bases lying between them. The CDR3 region is CASSNRRADYEQYF. CDR3 bases: TGTGCCAGCAGCAATCGGAGGGCCGACTACGAGCAGTACTTC.

The chain employs TRBV12-3 or TRBV12-4 and TRBJ1-1; the D is unclear. V lost 3 bases to trimming and J lost 1 base, with 9 bases between them. The CDR3 has 14 residues. The CDR3 loop is CASSLGAWNTEAFF. The CDR3 nucleotides are TGTGCCAGCAGTTTGGGCGCCTGGAACACTGAAGCTTTCTTT.

This clonotype has a count of ten or more. This chain connects TRBV25-1 to TRBJ1-1; possibly TRBD1 for D (6 bases). Germline V gene data show CDR1 as MGHDK and CDR2 as SYGVNS. With 0 bases removed from V and 10 bases from J, the gap between germline ends came to 18 bases. CDR3 length equals 15 residues. CDR3 amino acids: CASSEYYRAGERAFF. The CDR3 nucleotides read TGTGCCAGCAGTGAATATTACAGGGCGGGTGAGAGAGCTTTCTTT.